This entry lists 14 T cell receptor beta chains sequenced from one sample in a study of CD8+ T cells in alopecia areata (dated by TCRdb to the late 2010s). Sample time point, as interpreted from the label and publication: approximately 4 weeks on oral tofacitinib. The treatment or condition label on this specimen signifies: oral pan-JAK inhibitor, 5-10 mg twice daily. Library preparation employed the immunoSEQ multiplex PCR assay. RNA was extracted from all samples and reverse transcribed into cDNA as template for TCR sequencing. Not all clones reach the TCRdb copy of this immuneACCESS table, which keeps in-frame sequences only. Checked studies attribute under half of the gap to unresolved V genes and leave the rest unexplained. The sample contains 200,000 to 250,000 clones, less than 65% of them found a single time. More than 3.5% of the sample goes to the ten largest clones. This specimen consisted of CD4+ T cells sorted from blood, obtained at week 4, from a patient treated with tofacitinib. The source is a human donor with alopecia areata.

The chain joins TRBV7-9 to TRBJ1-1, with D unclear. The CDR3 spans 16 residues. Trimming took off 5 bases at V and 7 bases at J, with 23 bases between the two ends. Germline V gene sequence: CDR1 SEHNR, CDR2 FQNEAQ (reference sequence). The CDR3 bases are TGTGCCAGCAGCCAAATCGCTTGGGGTGCTACAGATGAAGCTTTCTTT. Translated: CASSQIAWGATDEAFF.

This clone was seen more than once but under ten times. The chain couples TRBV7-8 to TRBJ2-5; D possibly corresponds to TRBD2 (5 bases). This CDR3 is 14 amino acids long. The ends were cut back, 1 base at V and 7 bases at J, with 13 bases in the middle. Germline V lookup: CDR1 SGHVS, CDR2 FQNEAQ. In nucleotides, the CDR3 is TGTGCCAGCAGCTTAGGGACTGCGTATGGGACCCAGTACTTC. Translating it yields CASSLGTAYGTQYF.

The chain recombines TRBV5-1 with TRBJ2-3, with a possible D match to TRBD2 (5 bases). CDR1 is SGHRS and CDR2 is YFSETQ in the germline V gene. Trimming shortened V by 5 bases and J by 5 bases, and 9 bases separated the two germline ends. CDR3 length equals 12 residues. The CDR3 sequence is CASRLDGDTQYF. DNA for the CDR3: TGCGCCAGCAGACTAGACGGAGATACGCAGTATTTT.

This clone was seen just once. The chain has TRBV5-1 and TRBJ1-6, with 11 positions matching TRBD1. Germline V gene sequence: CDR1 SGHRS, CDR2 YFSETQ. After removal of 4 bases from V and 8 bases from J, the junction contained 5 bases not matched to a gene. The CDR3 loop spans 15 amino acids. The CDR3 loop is CASSTGQGAYSPLHF. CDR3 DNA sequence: TGCGCCAGCAGCACAGGACAGGGGGCGTATTCACCCCTCCACTTT.

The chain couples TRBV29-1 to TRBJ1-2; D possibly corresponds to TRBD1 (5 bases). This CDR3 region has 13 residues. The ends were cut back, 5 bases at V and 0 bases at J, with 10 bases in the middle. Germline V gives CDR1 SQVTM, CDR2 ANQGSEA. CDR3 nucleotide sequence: TGCAGCGTTAGACAGAAAGCTAACTATGGCTACACCTTC. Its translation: CSVRQKANYGYTF.

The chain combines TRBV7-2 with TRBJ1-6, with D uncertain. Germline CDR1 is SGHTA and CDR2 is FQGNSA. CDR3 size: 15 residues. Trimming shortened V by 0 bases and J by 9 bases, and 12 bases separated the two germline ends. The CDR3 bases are TGTGCCAGCAGCTTAGCATCTGGGAGTGGTTCACCCCTCCACTTT. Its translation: CASSLASGSGSPLHF.

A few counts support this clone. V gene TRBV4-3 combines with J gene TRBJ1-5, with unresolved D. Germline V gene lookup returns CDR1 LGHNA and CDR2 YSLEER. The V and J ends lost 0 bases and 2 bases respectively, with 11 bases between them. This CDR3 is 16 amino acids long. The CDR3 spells CASSQDWAPGNQPQHF. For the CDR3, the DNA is TGCGCCAGCAGCCAAGACTGGGCGCCCGGCAATCAGCCCCAGCATTTT.

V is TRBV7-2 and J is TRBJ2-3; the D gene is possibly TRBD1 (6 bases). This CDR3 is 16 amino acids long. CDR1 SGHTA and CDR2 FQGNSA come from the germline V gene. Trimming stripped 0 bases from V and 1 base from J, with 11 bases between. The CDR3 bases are TGTGCCAGCAGCTTAGCCGCAGGGGTGGGCACAGATACGCAGTATTTT. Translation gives CASSLAAGVGTDTQYF.

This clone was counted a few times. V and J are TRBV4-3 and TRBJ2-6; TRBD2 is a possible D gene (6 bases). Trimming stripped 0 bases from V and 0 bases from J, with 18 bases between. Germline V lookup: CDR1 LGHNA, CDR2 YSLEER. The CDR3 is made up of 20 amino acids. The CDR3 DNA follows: TGCGCCAGCAGCCAAGATCTCGCTCTAGCGTCGTCCTCTGGGGCCAACGTCCTGACTTTC. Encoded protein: CASSQDLALASSSGANVLTF.

This CDR3 reads CASSSLRLAGEGNEQFF. The CDR3 DNA is TGCGCCAGCAGCTCCCTCAGATTAGCGGGGGAGGGAAATGAGCAGTTCTTC. The chain is built from TRBV5-1 and TRBJ2-1, with 9 bases fitting TRBD2. The CDR3 extends over 17 amino acids. J lost 7 bases, V lost 3 bases, and 14 bases had no gene match. Germline CDR1 SGHRS, CDR2 YFSETQ.

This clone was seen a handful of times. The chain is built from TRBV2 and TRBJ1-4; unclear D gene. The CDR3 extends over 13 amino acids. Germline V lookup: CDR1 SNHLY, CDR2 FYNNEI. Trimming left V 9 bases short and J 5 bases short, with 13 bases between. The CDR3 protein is CASGFRSNEKLFF. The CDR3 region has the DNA TGTGCCAGTGGGTTCCGCTCGAATGAAAAACTGTTTTTT. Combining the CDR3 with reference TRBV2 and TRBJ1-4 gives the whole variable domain EPEVTQTPSHQVTQMGQEVILRCVPISNHLYFYWYRQILGQKVEFLVSFYNNEISEKSEIFDDQFSVERPDGSNFTLKIRSTKLEDSAMYFCASGFRSNEKLFFGSGTQLSVL.

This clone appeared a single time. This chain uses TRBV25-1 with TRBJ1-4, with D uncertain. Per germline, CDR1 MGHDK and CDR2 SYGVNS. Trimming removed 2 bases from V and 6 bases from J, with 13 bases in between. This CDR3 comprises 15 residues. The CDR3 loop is CASSEPGVGHEKLFF. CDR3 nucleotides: TGTGCCAGCAGTGAACCGGGAGTTGGACATGAAAAACTGTTTTTT.

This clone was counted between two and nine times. In DNA form, the CDR3 reads TGCGCCAGCAGTCAATCGACAGGGTGGGGCACTGAAGCTTTCTTT. This codes for CASSQSTGWGTEAFF. This chain connects TRBV23-1 to TRBJ1-1; 7 nucleotides line up with TRBD1. TRBV23-1 is treated as an ORF (open reading frame) with a function not yet certain. CDR3 length: 15 amino acids. V lost 0 bases and J lost 4; bases outside the gene matches: 5.

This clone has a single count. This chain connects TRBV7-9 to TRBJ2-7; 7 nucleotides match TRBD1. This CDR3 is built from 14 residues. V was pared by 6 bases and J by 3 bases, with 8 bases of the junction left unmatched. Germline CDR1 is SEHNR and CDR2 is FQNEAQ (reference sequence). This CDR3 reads CASSSTRDSYEQYF. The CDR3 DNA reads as TGTGCCAGCAGTTCAACCCGGGACAGCTACGAGCAGTACTTC.